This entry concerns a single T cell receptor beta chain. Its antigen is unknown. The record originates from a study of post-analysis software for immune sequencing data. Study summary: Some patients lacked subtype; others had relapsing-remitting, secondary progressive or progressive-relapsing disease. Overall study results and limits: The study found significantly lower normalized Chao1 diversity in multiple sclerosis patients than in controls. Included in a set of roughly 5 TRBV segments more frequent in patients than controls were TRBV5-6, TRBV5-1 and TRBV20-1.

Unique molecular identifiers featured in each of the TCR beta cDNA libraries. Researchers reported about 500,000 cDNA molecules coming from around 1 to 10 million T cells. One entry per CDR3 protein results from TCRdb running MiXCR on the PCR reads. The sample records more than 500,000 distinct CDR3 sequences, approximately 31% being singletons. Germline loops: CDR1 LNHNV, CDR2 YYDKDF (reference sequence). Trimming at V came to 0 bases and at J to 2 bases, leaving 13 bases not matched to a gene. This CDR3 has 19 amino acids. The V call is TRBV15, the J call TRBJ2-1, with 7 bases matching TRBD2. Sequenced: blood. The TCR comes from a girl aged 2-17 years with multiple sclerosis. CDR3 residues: CATSRDRTSSGRTYNEQFF. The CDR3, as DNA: TGTGCCACCAGCAGAGATCGCACCTCTAGCGGCCGGACCTACAATGAGCAGTTCTTC. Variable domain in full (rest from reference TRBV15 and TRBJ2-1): DAMVIQNPRYQVTQFGKPVTLSCSQTLNHNVMYWYQQKSSQAPKLLFHYYDKDFNNEADTPDNFQSRRPNTSFCFLDIRSPGLGDTAMYLCATSRDRTSSGRTYNEQFFGPGTRLTVL.